This TCR beta chain was found in a study of regulatory T cells in long-lasting Graves disease. Time point given: newly diagnosed GD, antithyroid drugs for less than 3 months. PBMC RNA was the source of the TCR library. Blood from the periphery, around 10 milliliters in all, was drawn into EDTA tubes. Arm-PCR of CDR3 regions with iRepertoire HTBI primers generated TCR beta libraries. Authors' methods: Analysis of the samples identified over 60 TRBV and 12 to 15 TRBJ segments. TCRdb itself ran the multiplex PCR reads through MiXCR, one entry per CDR3 protein. TCRdb, rather than the study authors, made the V and J calls. The table shows about half a million distinct CDR3 sequences, with about 11% occurring only once. Germline lookup yields CDR1 SNHLY and CDR2 FYNNEI. V was clipped by 6 bases and J by 1 base, with 12 bases between them. The CDR3 consists of 14 residues. This clonotype was observed at least ten times.

This same sample was also part of a study on T cells in Graves' hyperthyroidism and ophthalmopathy. That study adds: Participants, patients aged 18 to 65, had newly diagnosed hyperthyroidism with a duration under 2 months. Using 13 V-J features, a model discriminated ophthalmopathy from stable hyperthyroidism.

This clonotype originated in a young woman with Graves disease. The V and J genes are TRBV2 and TRBJ1-1; weak D call: TRBD1 (6 bases). This sample comprised peripheral blood mononuclear cells (PBMCs), obtained at new diagnosis, from a patient treated with antithyroid drugs. The CDR3 DNA sequence: TGTGCCAGCAGGTTTAGGACAGAGAACACTGAAGCTTTCTTT. Encoded protein: CASRFRTENTEAFF.